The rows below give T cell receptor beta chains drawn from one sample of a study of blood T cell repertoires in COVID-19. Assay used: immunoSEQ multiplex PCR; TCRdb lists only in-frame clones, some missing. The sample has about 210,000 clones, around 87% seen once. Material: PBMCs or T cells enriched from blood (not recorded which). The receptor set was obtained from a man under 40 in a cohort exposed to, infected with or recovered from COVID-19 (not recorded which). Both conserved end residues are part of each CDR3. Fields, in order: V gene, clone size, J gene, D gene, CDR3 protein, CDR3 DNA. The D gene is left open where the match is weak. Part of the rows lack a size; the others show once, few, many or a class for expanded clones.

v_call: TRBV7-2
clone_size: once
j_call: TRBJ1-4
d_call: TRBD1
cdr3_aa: CASSPGTGPQELFF
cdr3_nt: TGTGCCAGCAGCCCAGGGACAGGTCCTCAGGAACTGTTTTTT

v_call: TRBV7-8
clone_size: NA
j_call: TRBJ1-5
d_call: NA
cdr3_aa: CASSFSRDSNQPQHF
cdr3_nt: TGTGCCAGCAGCTTTTCCAGGGATAGCAATCAGCCCCAGCATTTT

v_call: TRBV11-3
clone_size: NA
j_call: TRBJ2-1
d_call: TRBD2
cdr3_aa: CASSSGGLDNEQFF
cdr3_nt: TGTGCCAGCAGCTCGGGGGGACTAGACAATGAGCAGTTCTTC

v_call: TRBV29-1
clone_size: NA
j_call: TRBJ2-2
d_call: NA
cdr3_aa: CSVLLLPFAGNTGELFF
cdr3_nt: TGCAGCGTTTTATTATTGCCGTTCGCCGGTAACACCGGGGAGCTGTTTTTT

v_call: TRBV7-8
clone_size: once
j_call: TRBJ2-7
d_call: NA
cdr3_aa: CASSLESLPDTYYEQYF
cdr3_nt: TGTGCCAGCAGCTTAGAAAGCCTCCCGGACACATACTACGAGCAGTACTTC

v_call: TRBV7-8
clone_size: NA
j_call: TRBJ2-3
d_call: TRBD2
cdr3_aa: CASSLARTSGSRRTDTQYF
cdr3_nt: TGTGCCAGCAGCTTAGCCCGGACTAGCGGGTCTAGACGCACAGATACGCAGTATTTT

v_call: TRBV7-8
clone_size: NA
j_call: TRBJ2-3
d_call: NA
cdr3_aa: CASSLWDMLSTDTQYF
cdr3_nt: TGTGCCAGCAGCCTGTGGGACATGCTTAGCACAGATACGCAGTATTTT

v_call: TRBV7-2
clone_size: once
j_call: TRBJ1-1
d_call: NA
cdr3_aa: CASSFSVRNTEAFF
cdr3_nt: TGTGCCAGCAGCTTTTCGGTGAGGAACACTGAAGCTTTCTTT

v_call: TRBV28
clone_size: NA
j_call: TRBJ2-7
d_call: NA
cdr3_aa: CASSLVVGYEQYF
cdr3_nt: TGTGCCAGCAGTTTAGTAGTTGGCTACGAGCAGTACTTC

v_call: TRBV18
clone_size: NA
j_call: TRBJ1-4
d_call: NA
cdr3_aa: CASSPSRGEKLFF
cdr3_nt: TGTGCCAGCTCACCCAGCCGGGGGGAAAAACTGTTTTTT

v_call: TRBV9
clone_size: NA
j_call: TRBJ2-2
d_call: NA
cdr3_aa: CASSGGGRAGHTGELFF
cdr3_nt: TGTGCCAGCAGCGGGGGAGGTCGGGCGGGACACACCGGGGAGCTGTTTTTT

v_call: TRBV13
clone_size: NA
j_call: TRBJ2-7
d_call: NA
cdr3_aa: CASSSNADYEQYF
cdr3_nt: TGTGCCAGCAGCTCAAACGCGGACTACGAGCAGTACTTC

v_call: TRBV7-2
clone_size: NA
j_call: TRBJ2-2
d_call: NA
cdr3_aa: CASSSPPRVNTGELFF
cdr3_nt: TGTGCCAGCAGCTCCCCCCCGCGGGTGAACACCGGGGAGCTGTTTTTT

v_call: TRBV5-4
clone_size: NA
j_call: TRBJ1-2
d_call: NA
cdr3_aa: CASSLGAGGSYGYTF
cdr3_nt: TGTGCCAGCAGCTTGGGGGCGGGCGGAAGCTATGGCTACACCTTC

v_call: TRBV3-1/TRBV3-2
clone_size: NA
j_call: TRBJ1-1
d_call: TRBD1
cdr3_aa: CASSRDDRGRNTEAFF
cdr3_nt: TGTGCCAGCAGCCGAGATGACAGGGGAAGAAACACTGAAGCTTTCTTT

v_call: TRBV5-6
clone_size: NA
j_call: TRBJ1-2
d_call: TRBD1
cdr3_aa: CASSTNRGAVDGYTF
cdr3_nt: TGTGCCAGCAGCACGAACAGGGGTGCTGTTGATGGCTACACCTTC

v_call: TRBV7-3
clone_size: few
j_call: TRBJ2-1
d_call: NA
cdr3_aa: CASSLTSRGYNEQFF
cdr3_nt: TGTGCCAGCAGCCTAACTTCTAGGGGCTACAATGAGCAGTTCTTC

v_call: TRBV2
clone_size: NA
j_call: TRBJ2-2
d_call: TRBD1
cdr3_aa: CASMRQGIAGELFF
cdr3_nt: TGTGCCAGCATGAGACAGGGGATAGCCGGGGAGCTGTTTTTT

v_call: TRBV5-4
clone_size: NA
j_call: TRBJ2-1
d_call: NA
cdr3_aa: CASSQSYKDYNEQFF
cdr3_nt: TGTGCCAGCAGCCAATCGTACAAAGACTACAATGAGCAGTTCTTC

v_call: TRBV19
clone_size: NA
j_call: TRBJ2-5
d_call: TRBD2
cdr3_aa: CASIGLAVQETQYF
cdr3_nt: TGTGCCAGTATAGGACTAGCGGTCCAAGAGACCCAGTACTTC

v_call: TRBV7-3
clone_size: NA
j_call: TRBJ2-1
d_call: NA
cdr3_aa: CASSSTPGAYNEQFF
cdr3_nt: TGTGCCAGCAGCTCGACCCCAGGGGCCTACAATGAGCAGTTCTTC

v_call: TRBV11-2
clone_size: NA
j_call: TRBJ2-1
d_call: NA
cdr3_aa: CASSLVRTPDNEQFF
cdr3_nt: TGTGCCAGCAGCTTAGTGCGGACTCCCGACAATGAGCAGTTCTTC

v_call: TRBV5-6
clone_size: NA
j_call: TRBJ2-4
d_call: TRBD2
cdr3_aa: CASSSRLLAEDF
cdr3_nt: TGTGCCAGCAGCTCCCGTTTACTAGCGGAGGACTTC

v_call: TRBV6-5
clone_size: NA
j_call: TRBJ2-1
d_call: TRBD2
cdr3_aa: CASSRLAGYNEQFF
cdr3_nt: TGTGCCAGCAGTCGACTAGCAGGCTACAATGAGCAGTTCTTC

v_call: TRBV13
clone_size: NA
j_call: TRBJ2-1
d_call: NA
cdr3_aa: CASSERTPGGPYNEQFF
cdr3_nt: TGTGCCAGCAGCGAAAGAACTCCCGGGGGGCCCTACAATGAGCAGTTCTTC

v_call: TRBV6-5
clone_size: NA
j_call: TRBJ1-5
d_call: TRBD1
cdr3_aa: CASTVTSGGNQPQHF
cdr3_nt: TGTGCCAGCACAGTAACGTCAGGGGGAAATCAGCCCCAGCATTTT

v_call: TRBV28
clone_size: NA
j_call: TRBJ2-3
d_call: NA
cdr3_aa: CASSNRDLSTDTQYF
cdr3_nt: TGTGCCAGCAGCAACCGGGACTTAAGCACAGATACGCAGTATTTT

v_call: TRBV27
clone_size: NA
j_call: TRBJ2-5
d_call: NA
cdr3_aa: CASSPGTPPISWTQYF
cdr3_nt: TGTGCCAGCAGTCCCGGGACACCCCCGATCTCCTGGACCCAGTACTTC